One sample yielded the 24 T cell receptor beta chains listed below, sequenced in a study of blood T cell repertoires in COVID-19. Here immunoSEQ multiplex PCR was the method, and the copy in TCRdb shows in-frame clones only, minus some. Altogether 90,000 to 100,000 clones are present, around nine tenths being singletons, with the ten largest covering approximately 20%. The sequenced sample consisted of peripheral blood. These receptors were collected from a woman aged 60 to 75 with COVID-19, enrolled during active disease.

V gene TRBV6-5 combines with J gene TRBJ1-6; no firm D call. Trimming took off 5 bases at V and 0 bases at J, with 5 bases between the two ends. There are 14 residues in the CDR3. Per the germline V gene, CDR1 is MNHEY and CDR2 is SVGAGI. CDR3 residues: CASSTPSYNSPLHF. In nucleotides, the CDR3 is TGTGCCAGCAGTACTCCCTCCTATAATTCACCCCTCCACTTT.

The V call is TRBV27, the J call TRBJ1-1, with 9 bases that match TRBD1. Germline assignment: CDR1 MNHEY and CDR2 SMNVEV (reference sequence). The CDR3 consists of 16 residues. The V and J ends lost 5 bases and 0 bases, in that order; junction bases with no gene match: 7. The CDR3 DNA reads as TGTGCCAGCAGTCGGCGGACAGGGGTGGTGAACACTGAAGCTTTCTTT. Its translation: CASSRRTGVVNTEAFF.

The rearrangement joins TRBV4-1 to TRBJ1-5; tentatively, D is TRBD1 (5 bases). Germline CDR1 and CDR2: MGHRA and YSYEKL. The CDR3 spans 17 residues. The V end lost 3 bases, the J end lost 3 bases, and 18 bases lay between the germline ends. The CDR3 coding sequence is TGCGCCAGCAGCCATGGACGAGCGGGACGGATCAATCAGCCCCAGCATTTT. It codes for CASSHGRAGRINQPQHF.

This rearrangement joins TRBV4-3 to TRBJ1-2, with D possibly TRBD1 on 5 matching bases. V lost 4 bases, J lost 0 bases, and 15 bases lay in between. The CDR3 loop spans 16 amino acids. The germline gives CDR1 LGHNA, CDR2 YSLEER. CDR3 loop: CASSLEGGGANYGYTF. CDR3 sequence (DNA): TGCGCCAGCAGCCTCGAGGGAGGAGGGGCTAACTATGGCTACACCTTC.

The CDR3 loop is CASSRGVGNRGSYEQYF. The CDR3 nucleotides read TGCGCCAGCAGCCGAGGGGTAGGGAACAGGGGATCCTACGAGCAGTACTTC. This sequence joins TRBV5-1 and TRBJ2-7; 7 positions match TRBD1. V was clipped by 4 bases and J by 1 base; unmatched bases: 14. The CDR3 runs to 17 residues. CDR1 SGHRS and CDR2 YFSETQ come from the germline V gene.

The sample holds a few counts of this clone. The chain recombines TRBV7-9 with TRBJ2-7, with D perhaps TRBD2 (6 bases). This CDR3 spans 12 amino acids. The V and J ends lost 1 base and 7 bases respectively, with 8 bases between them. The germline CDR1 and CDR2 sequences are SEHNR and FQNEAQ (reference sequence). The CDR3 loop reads CASSLVAGEQYF. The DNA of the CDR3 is TGTGCCAGCAGCTTAGTTGCGGGGGAGCAGTACTTC.

CDR3: CASTLDYQETQYF. The CDR3 DNA follows: TGTGCCAGCACTCTGGACTACCAAGAGACCCAGTACTTC. The chain links TRBV2 to TRBJ2-5, with D perhaps TRBD2 (5 bases). Trimming stripped 7 bases from V and 0 bases from J, with 9 bases between. Germline values: CDR1 SNHLY, CDR2 FYNNEI. This CDR3 comprises 13 residues.

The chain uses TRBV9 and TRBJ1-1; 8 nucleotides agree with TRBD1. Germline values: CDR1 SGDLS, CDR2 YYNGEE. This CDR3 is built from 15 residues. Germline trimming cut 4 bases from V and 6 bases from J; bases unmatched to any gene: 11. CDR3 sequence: CASSPTGVSRSEAFF. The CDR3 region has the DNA TGTGCCAGCAGCCCGACAGGGGTTTCTCGATCTGAAGCTTTCTTT.

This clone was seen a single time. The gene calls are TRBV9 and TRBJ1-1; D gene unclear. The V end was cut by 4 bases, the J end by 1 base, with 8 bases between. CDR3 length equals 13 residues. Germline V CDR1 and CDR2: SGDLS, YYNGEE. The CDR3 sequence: CASSRVWNTEAFF. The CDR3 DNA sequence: TGTGCCAGCAGCAGAGTGTGGAACACTGAAGCTTTCTTT.

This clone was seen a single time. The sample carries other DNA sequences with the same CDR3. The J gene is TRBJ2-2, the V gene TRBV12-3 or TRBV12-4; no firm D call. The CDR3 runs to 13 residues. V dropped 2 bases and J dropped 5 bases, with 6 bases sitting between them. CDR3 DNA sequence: TGTGCCAGCAGTTTACGCGAGACCGGGGAGCTGTTTTTT. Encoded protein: CASSLRETGELFF.

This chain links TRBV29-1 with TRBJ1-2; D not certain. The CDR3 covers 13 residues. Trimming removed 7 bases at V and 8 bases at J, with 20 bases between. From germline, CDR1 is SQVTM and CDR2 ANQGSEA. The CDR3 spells CSAAGGRGGGYTF. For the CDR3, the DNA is TGCAGCGCAGCAGGAGGGCGCGGAGGAGGCTACACCTTC. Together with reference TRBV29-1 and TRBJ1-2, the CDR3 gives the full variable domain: SAVISQKPSRDICQRGTSLTIQCQVDSQVTMMFWYRQQPGQSLTLIATANQGSEATYESGFVIDKFPISRPNLTFSTLTVSNMSPEDSSIYLCSAAGGRGGGYTFGSGTRLTVV.

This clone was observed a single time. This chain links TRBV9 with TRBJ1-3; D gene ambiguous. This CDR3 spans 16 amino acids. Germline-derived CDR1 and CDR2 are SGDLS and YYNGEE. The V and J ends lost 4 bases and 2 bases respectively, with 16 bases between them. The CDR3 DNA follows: TGTGCCAGCAGCCCTTGGACCGGGATAACTGGAAACACCATATATTTT. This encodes CASSPWTGITGNTIYF. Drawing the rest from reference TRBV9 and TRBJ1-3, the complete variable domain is DSGVTQTPKHLITATGQRVTLRCSPRSGDLSVYWYQQSLDQGLQFLIQYYNGEERAKGNILERFSAQQFPDLHSELNLSSLELGDSALYFCASSPWTGITGNTIYFGEGSWLTVV.

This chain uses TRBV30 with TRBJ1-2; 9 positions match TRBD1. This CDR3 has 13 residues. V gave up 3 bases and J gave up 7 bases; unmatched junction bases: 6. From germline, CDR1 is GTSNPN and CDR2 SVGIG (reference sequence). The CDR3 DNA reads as TGTGCCTGGAGGGGACAGGGCCTTGGTGGCTACACCTTC. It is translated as CAWRGQGLGGYTF. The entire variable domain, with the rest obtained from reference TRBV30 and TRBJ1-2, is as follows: SQTIHQWPATLVQPVGSPLSLECTVEGTSNPNLYWYRQAAGRGLQLLFYSVGIGQISSEVPQNLSASRPQDRQFILSSKKLLLSDSGFYLCAWRGQGLGGYTFGSGTRLTVV.

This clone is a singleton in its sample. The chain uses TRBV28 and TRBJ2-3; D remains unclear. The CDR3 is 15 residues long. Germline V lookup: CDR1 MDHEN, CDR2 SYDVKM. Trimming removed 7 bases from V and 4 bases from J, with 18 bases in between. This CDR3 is CASKGSLGFSDTQYF. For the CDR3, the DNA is TGTGCCAGCAAAGGTAGTCTAGGATTCTCAGATACGCAGTATTTT.

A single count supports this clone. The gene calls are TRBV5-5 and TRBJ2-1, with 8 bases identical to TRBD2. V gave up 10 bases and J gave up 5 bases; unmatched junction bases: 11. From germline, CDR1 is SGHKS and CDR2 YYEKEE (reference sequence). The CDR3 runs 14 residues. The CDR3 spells CAAGGGLGHNEQFF. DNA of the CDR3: TGTGCCGCTGGCGGGGGGCTAGGCCACAATGAGCAGTTCTTC.

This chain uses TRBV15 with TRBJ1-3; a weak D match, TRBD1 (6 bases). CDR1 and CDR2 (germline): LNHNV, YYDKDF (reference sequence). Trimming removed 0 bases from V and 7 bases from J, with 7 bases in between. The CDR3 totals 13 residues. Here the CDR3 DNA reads TGTGCCACCAGCAGAGAGAGGGGGAACACCATATATTTT. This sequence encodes CATSRERGNTIYF.

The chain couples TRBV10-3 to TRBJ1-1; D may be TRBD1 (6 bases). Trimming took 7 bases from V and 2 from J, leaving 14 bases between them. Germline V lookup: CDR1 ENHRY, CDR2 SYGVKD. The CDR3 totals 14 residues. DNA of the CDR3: TGTGCCATCATGGGACATCCTGGAAACACTGAAGCTTTCTTT. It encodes CAIMGHPGNTEAFF.

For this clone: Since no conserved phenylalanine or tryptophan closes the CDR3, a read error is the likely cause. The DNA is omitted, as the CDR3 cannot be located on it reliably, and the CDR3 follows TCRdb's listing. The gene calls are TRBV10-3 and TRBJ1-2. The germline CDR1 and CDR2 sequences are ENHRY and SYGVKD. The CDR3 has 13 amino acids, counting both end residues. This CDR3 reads CAISDMSRRFHHH.

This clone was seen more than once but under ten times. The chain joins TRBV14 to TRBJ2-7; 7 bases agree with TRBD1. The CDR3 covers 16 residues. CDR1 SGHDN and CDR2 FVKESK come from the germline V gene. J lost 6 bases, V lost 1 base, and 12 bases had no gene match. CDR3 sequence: CASSQGTGQQAGEQYF. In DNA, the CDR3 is TGTGCCAGCAGCCAAGGCACGGGACAGCAGGCGGGCGAGCAGTACTTC.

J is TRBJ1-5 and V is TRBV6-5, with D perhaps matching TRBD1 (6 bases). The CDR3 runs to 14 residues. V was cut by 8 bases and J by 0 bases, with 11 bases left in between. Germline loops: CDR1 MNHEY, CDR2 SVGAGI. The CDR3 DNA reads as TGTGCCAGCCTCGGACAGACTAGCAATCAGCCCCAGCATTTT. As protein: CASLGQTSNQPQHF.

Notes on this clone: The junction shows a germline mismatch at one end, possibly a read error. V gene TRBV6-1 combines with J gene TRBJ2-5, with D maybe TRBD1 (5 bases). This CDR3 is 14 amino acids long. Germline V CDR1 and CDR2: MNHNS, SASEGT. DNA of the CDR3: TGTGCCAGCAGCGAAGGGGCCAGTCAAGAGACCCAGTACTTC. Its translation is CASSEGASQETQYF.

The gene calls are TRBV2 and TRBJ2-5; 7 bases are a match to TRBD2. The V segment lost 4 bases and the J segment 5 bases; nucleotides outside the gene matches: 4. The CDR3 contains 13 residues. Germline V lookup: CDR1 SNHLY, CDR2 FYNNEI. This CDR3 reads CASSGLAGETQYF. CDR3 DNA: TGTGCCAGCAGTGGACTAGCTGGTGAGACCCAGTACTTC. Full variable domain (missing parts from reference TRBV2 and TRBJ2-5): EPEVTQTPSHQVTQMGQEVILRCVPISNHLYFYWYRQILGQKVEFLVSFYNNEISEKSEIFDDQFSVERPDGSNFTLKIRSTKLEDSAMYFCASSGLAGETQYFGPGTRLLVL.

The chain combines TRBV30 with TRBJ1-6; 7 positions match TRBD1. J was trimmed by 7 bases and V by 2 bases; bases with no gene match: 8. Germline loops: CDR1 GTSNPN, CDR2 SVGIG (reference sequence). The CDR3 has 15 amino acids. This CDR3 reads CAWSRRTGGNSPLHF. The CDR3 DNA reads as TGTGCCTGGAGTAGAAGGACAGGAGGGAATTCACCCCTCCACTTT. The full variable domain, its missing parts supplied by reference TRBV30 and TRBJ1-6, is SQTIHQWPATLVQPVGSPLSLECTVEGTSNPNLYWYRQAAGRGLQLLFYSVGIGQISSEVPQNLSASRPQDRQFILSSKKLLLSDSGFYLCAWSRRTGGNSPLHFGNGTRLTVT.

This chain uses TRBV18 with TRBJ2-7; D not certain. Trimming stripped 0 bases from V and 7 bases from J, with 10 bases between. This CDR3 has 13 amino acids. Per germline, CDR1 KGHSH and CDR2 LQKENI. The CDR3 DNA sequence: TGTGCCAGCTCACCACCGGTGGTTCGGGAGCAGTACTTC. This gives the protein CASSPPVVREQYF.